This TCR beta chain is drawn from a study of CD4 T cells in relation to SARS-CoV-2 and coronaviruses. For the study at large: The restricting HLA molecule for shared crossreactive spike epitopes was mapped.

Germline-derived CDR1 and CDR2 are MGHRA and YSYEKL. V lost 4 bases and J 8 bases, leaving 17 bases between the germline ends. The CDR3 consists of 15 residues. Here immunoSEQ multiplex PCR was the method, and the copy in TCRdb shows in-frame clones only, minus some. The data hold about 18,000 clones, with around 80% observed a single time. A few counts support this clone. The antigen is unknown. Broader study findings: In approximately 70% of donors, memory CD4+ clonotypes crossrecognized SARS-CoV-2 and at least one common cold coronavirus spike.

Before the COVID-19 pandemic, during about 2010-2018, CD4+ T cells were taken from unexposed donors. Isolation of CD4+ T cells took place after around eleven days in culture. Fresh IL-2 medium replaced half the medium on days 3 and 7. V is TRBV4-1 and J is TRBJ1-4; D possibly corresponds to TRBD1 (5 bases). The sample consisted of CD4+ T cells from PBMCs, cultured in vitro. The receptor's source is a human donor in good health. CDR3 sequence: CASSPQWGVEEKLFF. CDR3 DNA sequence: TGCGCCAGCAGCCCCCAATGGGGGGTGGAAGAAAAACTGTTTTTT.